Sequencing of this T cell receptor (beta chain) was carried out in a study of shared clonotypes between healthy human individuals. Overall study context: Every donor yielded three CD4 naive, three CD4 memory, two CD8 naive and one CD8 memory plate.

Only Caucasian adults living in Nashville, Tennessee made up the donor group. Template for every sorted-subset replicate PCR totaled about 0.2 ug DNA, 30,000 to 35,000 T cell genomes. Sequencing used immunoSEQ multiplex PCR; TCRdb keeps in-frame clones, though not all of them. The repertoire includes approximately 1,500,000 clones, roughly 97% of them detected once, and about 1.2% sits in the top ten. Germline V gene lookup returns CDR1 SQVTM and CDR2 ANQGSEA. Between the trimmed V and J ends, which lost 7 bases and 1 base, there was a span of 14 bases. The CDR3 is 14 amino acids. This chain connects TRBV29-1 to TRBJ2-4; the D gene is possibly TRBD1 (6 bases). The source of this sequence is a man younger than 40 in good health. Material for sequencing was naive CD4+ T cells sorted from blood. Sample subset: CD45RA+ positively selected. The CDR3 DNA reads as TGCAGCGCAAACGCGAGGGGGGCCAAAAACATTCAGTACTTC. It yields the protein CSANARGAKNIQYF.